Below, 31 T cell receptor beta chains from the same sample are listed, as sequenced in a study of CD4+ T cells in melanoma. Clones were sequenced by immunoSEQ multiplex PCR, and TCRdb holds only the in-frame ones, with some missing. The profile shows 20,000 to 25,000 clones, roughly 80% of them singletons. Sequenced input: cells from a culture (not recorded whether cultured in vitro). The receptors derive from a human donor with melanoma.

This chain uses TRBV6-1 with TRBJ1-1, with D perhaps matching TRBD1 (6 bases). The CDR3 runs 13 residues. Per the germline V gene, CDR1 is MNHNS and CDR2 is SASEGT. V was pared by 4 bases and J by 4 bases, with 10 bases between. The CDR3 here is CASSVRGSTEAFF. CDR3 DNA sequence: TGTGCCAGCAGTGTCAGGGGTAGCACTGAAGCTTTCTTT.

With respect to this clone: The junction departs from germline at one end; a sequencing error may be responsible. The chain's CDR3 is CASSLTPDSLMLF. CDR3 coding DNA: TGTGCCAGCAGCTTAACCCCAGACAGCCTCATGCTCTTC. The V call is TRBV7-3, the J call TRBJ2-7, with D possibly being TRBD1 (5 bases). Germline V gene lookup returns CDR1 SGHTA and CDR2 FQGTGA. This CDR3 has 13 residues.

This CDR3 is CASSDSGANVLTF. The CDR3 nucleotides are TGTGCCAGCAGTGATTCTGGGGCCAACGTCCTGACTTTC. The chain employs TRBV27 and TRBJ2-6; D not certain. Per the germline V gene, CDR1 is MNHEY and CDR2 is SMNVEV (reference sequence). The V end lost 5 bases, the J end lost 1 base, and 3 bases lay between the germline ends. The CDR3 sequence is 13 residues long.

This chain uses TRBV18 with TRBJ2-7; D gene unclear. CDR1 is KGHSH and CDR2 is LQKENI in the germline V gene. CDR3 length: 13 amino acids. Trimming shortened V by 2 bases and J by 7 bases, and 12 bases separated the two germline ends. CDR3 loop: CASSPWNRREQYF. The CDR3 DNA reads as TGTGCCAGCTCACCATGGAACCGACGGGAGCAGTACTTC.

This clone has just a few counts. The chain joins TRBV7-9 to TRBJ1-2; 12 bases agree with TRBD1. The CDR3 extends over 16 amino acids. Germline V gives CDR1 SEHNR, CDR2 FQNEAQ (reference sequence). With 5 bases clipped from V and 7 bases from J, the junction kept 11 bases outside the gene matches. CDR3 sequence: CASSPPGQGAGGGYTF. The CDR3 DNA follows: TGTGCCAGCAGCCCGCCGGGACAGGGGGCTGGGGGTGGCTACACCTTC.

The chain has TRBV5-1 and TRBJ2-3; the D gene is possibly TRBD2 (6 bases). V was clipped by 4 bases and J by 0 bases, with 12 bases between them. CDR1 is SGHRS, CDR2 YFSETQ, per germline. The CDR3 is made up of 15 amino acids. Here the CDR3 DNA reads TGCGCCAGCAGCGGCGGCGGGGTAAGCACAGATACGCAGTATTTT. Translating it yields CASSGGGVSTDTQYF.

The chain links TRBV14 to TRBJ2-7, with a weak D call TRBD2 (6 bases). Trimming removed 4 bases at V and 2 bases at J, with 15 bases between. CDR1 SGHDN and CDR2 FVKESK come from the germline V gene. CDR3 length equals 15 residues. The CDR3 bases are TGTGCCAGCAGCCGCGGGACGTCCATACCCTACGAGCAGTACTTC. Translation: CASSRGTSIPYEQYF.

The chain couples TRBV6-5 to TRBJ1-2; D unresolved. This CDR3 comprises 13 residues. Germline V gives CDR1 MNHEY, CDR2 SVGAGI. V was cut by 6 bases and J by 2 bases, with 10 bases left in between. The CDR3 DNA sequence: TGTGCCAGCAGGTATGGACGGAACTATGGCTACACCTTC. Amino acids: CASRYGRNYGYTF.

The chain joins TRBV5-1 to TRBJ2-1; TRBD2 agrees at 11 bases. Losses at the gene ends were 3 bases for V and 3 bases for J; bases not matched to a gene: 2. The CDR3 is 15 residues long. Germline CDR1 SGHRS, CDR2 YFSETQ. CDR3 residues: CASSWGLADYNEQFF. CDR3 coding DNA: TGCGCCAGCAGCTGGGGACTAGCGGACTACAATGAGCAGTTCTTC.

The chain has TRBV30 and TRBJ2-2; 7 nucleotides line up with TRBD2. There are 12 residues in the CDR3. CDR1 is GTSNPN, CDR2 SVGIG, per germline (reference sequence). The V segment lost 7 bases and the J segment 6 bases; nucleotides outside the gene matches: 5. The CDR3 protein is CAFQAGAGELFF. CDR3 DNA sequence: TGTGCCTTCCAGGCGGGAGCCGGGGAGCTGTTTTTT.

A remark on this clone: Sequence at one end of the junction differs from germline and may be a read error. The CDR3 is CAGRGETQYF. The CDR3 DNA follows: TGTGCCGGTAGAGGGGAGACCCAGTACTTC. The gene calls are TRBV19 and TRBJ2-5; the D gene is possibly TRBD2 (5 bases). The germline V gene encodes CDR1 LNHDA and CDR2 SQIVND (reference sequence). The CDR3 extends over 10 amino acids. The entire variable domain, with the rest obtained from reference TRBV19 and TRBJ2-5, is as follows: DGGITQSPKYLFRKEGQNVTLSCEQNLNHDAMYWYRQDPGQGLRLIYYSQIVNDFQKGDIAEGYSVSREKKESFPLTVTSAQKNPTAFYLCAGRGETQYFGPGTRLLVL.

This clone came up once. The chain recombines TRBV11-2 with TRBJ2-1; TRBD1 might be the D (6 bases). This CDR3 comprises 15 residues. Germline-derived CDR1 and CDR2 are SGHAT and FQNNGV. The V gene lost 3 bases and the J gene lost 7 bases, with 16 bases spanning the gap. Written as DNA, the CDR3 is TGTGCCAGCAGCTTTCCCGGGACACAAGCTAATGAGCAGTTCTTC. Its translation is CASSFPGTQANEQFF.

J is TRBJ2-1 and V is TRBV11-1, with D perhaps matching TRBD2 (6 bases). Per the germline V gene, CDR1 is SGHAT and CDR2 is FQDESV (reference sequence). V gave up 5 bases and J gave up 10 bases, with 15 bases separating them. This CDR3 has 13 residues. The CDR3 here is CASSLYGAGEQFF. The CDR3 nucleotides read TGTGCCAGCAGCCTCTATGGGGCGGGGGAGCAGTTCTTC.

The V and J genes are TRBV5-3 and TRBJ1-5, with D maybe TRBD1 (5 bases). TRBV5-3 is placed among ORFs of uncertain function. The CDR3 totals 17 residues. V was cut by 4 bases and J by 7 bases, with 24 bases left in between. The CDR3 DNA follows: TGTGCCAGAAGCGGCTGGGACCCGGTTATCCATGGGCAGCCCCAGCATTTT. Amino acid sequence: CARSGWDPVIHGQPQHF.

This sequence joins TRBV2 and TRBJ1-2; D possibly corresponds to TRBD1 (5 bases). The V gene lost 3 bases and the J gene lost 6 bases, with 8 bases spanning the gap. The CDR3 contains 12 residues. Germline assignment: CDR1 SNHLY and CDR2 FYNNEI. The CDR3 nucleotides are TGTGCCAGCAGTGACCTGGGGGATGGCTACACCTTC. Residues: CASSDLGDGYTF.

This clone was detected once. V usage is TRBV10-1 and J usage is TRBJ2-6; 8 nucleotides align to TRBD1. J gave up 0 bases and V 0 bases, and 16 bases lay outside the gene matches. The length of the CDR3 is 22 residues. CDR1 is WNHNN, CDR2 SYGVQD, per germline (reference sequence). CDR3 in amino acids: CASSESHPLDRAHTSGANVLTF. The DNA of the CDR3 is TGCGCCAGCAGTGAGTCACACCCCCTGGACAGGGCCCATACCTCTGGGGCCAACGTCCTGACTTTC.

The V call is TRBV11-3, the J call TRBJ1-5; no clear D gene. The length of the CDR3 is 14 residues. The V gene's germline CDR1 is SGHNT and CDR2 YENEEA. Trimming pared 0 bases from V and 0 bases from J, leaving 3 bases between. CDR3 DNA sequence: TGTGCCAGCAGCTTAGAGATTAGCAATCAGCCCCAGCATTTT. It specifies CASSLEISNQPQHF.

This chain connects TRBV11-2 to TRBJ2-7; D ambiguous. The CDR3 has 14 amino acids. Deletions cut 5 bases from V and 2 bases from J, with 13 bases between. Germline V lookup: CDR1 SGHAT, CDR2 FQNNGV. DNA for the CDR3: TGTGCCAGCAGCCACATTGGATGGGCCTACGAGCAGTACTTC. It translates to CASSHIGWAYEQYF. The variable domain in full, completed from reference TRBV11-2 and TRBJ2-7, reads EAGVAQSPRYKIIEKRQSVAFWCNPISGHATLYWYQQILGQGPKLLIQFQNNGVVDDSQLPKDRFSAERLKGVDSTLKIQPAKLEDSAVYLCASSHIGWAYEQYFGPGTRLTVT.

DNA of the CDR3: TGTGCCAGCAGCGTAGGGGGCGTGGGTGGCACAGATACGCAGTATTTT. Amino acids: CASSVGGVGGTDTQYF. The V call is TRBV9, the J call TRBJ2-3; maybe TRBD1 (5 bases). The CDR3 sequence is 16 residues long. V shed 0 bases and J shed 1 base, with 12 bases lying between them. Germline V gives CDR1 SGDLS, CDR2 YYNGEE.

The chain links TRBV2 to TRBJ1-1; D not resolved. The CDR3 length is 14 residues. V shed 7 bases and J shed 0 bases, with 12 bases lying between them. Germline CDR1 and CDR2: SNHLY and FYNNEI. For the CDR3, the DNA is TGTGCCAGCACATTACGGCTGGTGAACACTGAAGCTTTCTTT. Its translation is CASTLRLVNTEAFF. Drawing the rest from reference TRBV2 and TRBJ1-1, the complete variable domain is EPEVTQTPSHQVTQMGQEVILRCVPISNHLYFYWYRQILGQKVEFLVSFYNNEISEKSEIFDDQFSVERPDGSNFTLKIRSTKLEDSAMYFCASTLRLVNTEAFFGQGTRLTVV.

The V and J genes are TRBV5-1 and TRBJ1-6, with D possibly being TRBD1 (6 bases). Per germline, CDR1 SGHRS and CDR2 YFSETQ. The CDR3 spans 15 residues. V dropped 4 bases and J dropped 7 bases, with 15 bases sitting between them. The CDR3 bases are TGCGCCAGCAGCCCGGACAGCGGTACCAATTCACCCCTCCACTTT. This translates into CASSPDSGTNSPLHF.

V gene TRBV5-4 combines with J gene TRBJ1-1; D is undetermined. Deletions cut 4 bases from V and 1 base from J, with 8 bases between. This CDR3 has 13 residues. Per the germline V gene, CDR1 is SGHNT and CDR2 is YYREEE (reference sequence). The CDR3 spells CASSLTANTEAFF. Written as DNA, the CDR3 is TGTGCCAGCAGCCTAACAGCGAACACTGAAGCTTTCTTT. Looking up the rest from reference TRBV5-4 and TRBJ1-1 gives the full variable domain: ETGVTQSPTHLIKTRGQQVTLRCSSQSGHNTVSWYQQALGQGPQFIFQYYREEENGRGNFPPRFSGLQFPNYSSELNVNALELDDSALYLCASSLTANTEAFFGQGTRLTVV.

The chain has TRBV6-1 and TRBJ1-2, with D possibly TRBD1 on 5 matching bases. V was clipped by 7 bases and J by 7 bases, with 19 bases between them. Per the germline V gene, CDR1 is MNHNS and CDR2 is SASEGT. This CDR3 is 14 amino acids long. The CDR3 DNA is TGTGCCAGCATTAACATTCGGGGGGTACGTGGCTACACCTTC. As protein: CASINIRGVRGYTF.

The V gene is TRBV5-1, the J gene TRBJ2-5, with 9 bases fitting TRBD2. CDR3 size: 16 residues. V dropped 4 bases and J dropped 3; count of bases not matched to a gene: 10. Per the germline V gene, CDR1 is SGHRS and CDR2 is YFSETQ. The CDR3 nucleotides read TGCGCCAGCAGCCCGAGAATGGTAGCGGGGGAAGAGACCCAGTACTTC. This gives the protein CASSPRMVAGEETQYF.

The chain has TRBV2 and TRBJ1-3; D remains unclear. The germline V gene has CDR1 SNHLY and CDR2 FYNNEI. Trimming removed 7 bases at V and 0 bases at J, with 7 bases between. This CDR3 spans 13 amino acids. CDR3 sequence reads: CASKADSGNTIYF. CDR3 DNA sequence: TGTGCCAGCAAGGCGGACTCTGGAAACACCATATATTTT.

The chain carries TRBV7-8 and TRBJ2-3; TRBD2 matches 9 bases. CDR1 SGHVS and CDR2 FQNEAQ come from the germline V gene. The CDR3 totals 13 residues. Trimming cost V 5 bases and J 6 bases; bases outside gene matches: 3. The CDR3 DNA follows: TGTGCCAGCAGCGCGGGGGGGCCTGATACGCAGTATTTT. It yields the protein CASSAGGPDTQYF.

The chain links TRBV27 to TRBJ2-3, with D uncertain. The germline CDR1 and CDR2 sequences are MNHEY and SMNVEV (reference sequence). Trimming took off 5 bases at V and 2 bases at J, with 23 bases between the two ends. The CDR3 is 18 residues long. The CDR3: CASSPPDPRVSDTDTQYF. CDR3 in DNA: TGTGCCAGCAGTCCACCGGACCCCCGCGTAAGCGACACAGATACGCAGTATTTT.

This CDR3 reads CASEGGNNYGYTF. The CDR3 DNA is TGTGCCAGCGAGGGGGGTAATAACTATGGCTACACCTTC. The chain joins TRBV6-1 to TRBJ1-2; D is perhaps TRBD1 (6 bases). Germline V gives CDR1 MNHNS, CDR2 SASEGT. The CDR3 spans 13 residues. Trimming removed 8 bases at V and 1 base at J, with 11 bases between.

The rearrangement links TRBV5-1 to TRBJ1-3, with D perhaps matching TRBD1 (5 bases). The germline V gene encodes CDR1 SGHRS and CDR2 YFSETQ. Trimming removed 2 bases from V and 4 bases from J, with 10 bases in between. The CDR3 is 14 amino acids. The DNA for the CDR3 is TGCGCCAGCAGCTTAGGGGTTTCGGGAAACACCATATATTTT. This codes for CASSLGVSGNTIYF.

V is TRBV6-1 and J is TRBJ1-5; the D is unclear. The CDR3 is made up of 15 amino acids. Trimming stripped 5 bases from V and 3 bases from J, with 14 bases between. The germline gives CDR1 MNHNS, CDR2 SASEGT. As DNA, the CDR3 is TGTGCCAGCAGTCTCCAGAACAACCACAATCAGCCCCAGCATTTT. Translated: CASSLQNNHNQPQHF.

The chain couples TRBV6-1 to TRBJ1-2; no definite D call. CDR3 length equals 13 residues. V dropped 0 bases and J dropped 7 bases, with 9 bases sitting between them. CDR1 is MNHNS and CDR2 is SASEGT in the germline V gene. The CDR3 is CASSEATGFGYTF. CDR3 nucleotides: TGTGCCAGCAGTGAAGCGACGGGATTTGGCTACACCTTC.